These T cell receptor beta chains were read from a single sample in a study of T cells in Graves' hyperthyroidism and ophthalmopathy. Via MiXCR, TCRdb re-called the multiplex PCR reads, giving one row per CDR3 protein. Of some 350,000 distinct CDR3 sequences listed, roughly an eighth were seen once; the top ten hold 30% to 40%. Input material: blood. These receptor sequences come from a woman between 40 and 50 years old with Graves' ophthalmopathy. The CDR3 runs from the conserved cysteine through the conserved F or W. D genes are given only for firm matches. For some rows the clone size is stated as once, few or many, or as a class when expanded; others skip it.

CDR3nt: TGTGCCAGCAGCTTAATCTGGGGACGGATGAACACTGAAGCTTTCTTT
CDR3aa: CASSLIWGRMNTEAFF
d_gene: NA
len: 16
v_gene: TRBV7-2
j_gene: TRBJ1-1
abundance: many

CDR3nt: TGTGCCAGCAGCCCGAGTCACGGGGAAACCTACGAGCAGTACTTC
CDR3aa: CASSPSHGETYEQYF
d_gene: NA
len: 15
v_gene: TRBV3-1
j_gene: TRBJ2-7
abundance: NA

CDR3nt: TGTGCCAGCAGTCCCGGGGGGACGTTCCTCCGGGGAGACTATGGCTACACCTTC
CDR3aa: CASSPGGTFLRGDYGYTF
d_gene: NA
len: 18
v_gene: TRBV12-3/TRBV12-4
j_gene: TRBJ1-2
abundance: many

CDR3nt: TGTGCCAGCAGCCAAGACACCGGGACACAGACCTACGAGCAGTACTTC
CDR3aa: CASSQDTGTQTYEQYF
d_gene: NA
len: 16
v_gene: TRBV3-1
j_gene: TRBJ2-7
abundance: NA

CDR3nt: TGTGCCAGCAGAAATACCGCAACTAATGAAAAACTGTTTTTT
CDR3aa: CASRNTATNEKLFF
d_gene: NA
len: 14
v_gene: TRBV13
j_gene: TRBJ1-4
abundance: many

CDR3nt: TGCAGTGCCCCAGTCATAGATGGTGATGAAAAACTGTTTTTT
CDR3aa: CSAPVIDGDEKLFF
d_gene: NA
len: 14
v_gene: TRBV20-1
j_gene: TRBJ1-4
abundance: many

CDR3nt: TGTGCCAGCAGTCCCCCCGGGACAGGTGGAGAGACCCAGTACTTC
CDR3aa: CASSPPGTGGETQYF
d_gene: TRBD1
len: 15
v_gene: TRBV25-1
j_gene: TRBJ2-5
abundance: many

CDR3nt: TGTGCCAGTAGTCCCCGACAGGGGGCCGTGGGCAATCAGCCCCAGCATTTT
CDR3aa: CASSPRQGAVGNQPQHF
d_gene: TRBD1
len: 17
v_gene: TRBV19
j_gene: TRBJ1-5
abundance: many

CDR3nt: TGTGCCAGCAGCTTAGTTTCGGGACAGGAGTACAATGAGCAGTTCTTC
CDR3aa: CASSLVSGQEYNEQFF
d_gene: TRBD1
len: 16
v_gene: TRBV7-8
j_gene: TRBJ2-1
abundance: many

CDR3nt: TGTGCCAGCAGTTACTCGGGACGGGATGAGCAGTTCTTC
CDR3aa: CASSYSGRDEQFF
d_gene: NA
len: 13
v_gene: TRBV6-6
j_gene: TRBJ2-1
abundance: NA

CDR3nt: TGTGCCAGCAGATACGACAATGAGCAGTTCTTC
CDR3aa: CASRYDNEQFF
d_gene: NA
len: 11
v_gene: TRBV28
j_gene: TRBJ2-1
abundance: NA

CDR3nt: TGTGCCAGCAGTGCCGGGACAGGAAATAACTATGGCTACACCTTC
CDR3aa: CASSAGTGNNYGYTF
d_gene: TRBD1
len: 15
v_gene: TRBV2
j_gene: TRBJ1-2
abundance: many

CDR3nt: TGTGCCAGCAGTGAATCCCGCGGGGCCAAAAACATTCAGTACTTC
CDR3aa: CASSESRGAKNIQYF
d_gene: NA
len: 15
v_gene: TRBV2
j_gene: TRBJ2-4
abundance: many

CDR3nt: TGCAGTGCTAGGCTACAGACCTACGAGCAGTACTTC
CDR3aa: CSARLQTYEQYF
d_gene: NA
len: 12
v_gene: TRBV20-1
j_gene: TRBJ2-7
abundance: NA

CDR3nt: TGCAGCGTCCCGCGGGGGACCCCCTGGGGGGATACGCAGTATTTT
CDR3aa: CSVPRGTPWGDTQYF
d_gene: TRBD2
len: 15
v_gene: TRBV29-1
j_gene: TRBJ2-3
abundance: few

CDR3nt: TGCAGTGCTGTAGGTCTCGAGCAGTACTTC
CDR3aa: CSAVGLEQYF
d_gene: NA
len: 10
v_gene: TRBV20-1
j_gene: TRBJ2-7
abundance: few

CDR3nt: TGCAGTGCTAGTTCCAGCTCTAACTATGGCTACACCTTC
CDR3aa: CSASSSSNYGYTF
d_gene: NA
len: 13
v_gene: TRBV20-1
j_gene: TRBJ1-2
abundance: few

CDR3nt: TGCAGTGCCCGAGGAGGGGGAGTCGGGGGAAAACTGTTTTTT
CDR3aa: CSARGGGVGGKLFF
d_gene: NA
len: 14
v_gene: TRBV20-1
j_gene: TRBJ1-4
abundance: many

CDR3nt: TGTGCCAGCCCCTTCCTCATCGTTTCAGGAGGGAGCAATCAGCCCCAGCATTTT
CDR3aa: CASPFLIVSGGSNQPQHF
d_gene: NA
len: 18
v_gene: TRBV6-1
j_gene: TRBJ1-5
abundance: many

CDR3nt: TGTGCCAGCAGCCCATCCGCCCAGGGTGGCTACACCTTC
CDR3aa: CASSPSAQGGYTF
d_gene: NA
len: 13
v_gene: TRBV7-9
j_gene: TRBJ1-2
abundance: few

CDR3nt: TGTGCCAGCAGCTTAGTCGGACAACACACTGAAGCTTTCTTT
CDR3aa: CASSLVGQHTEAFF
d_gene: NA
len: 14
v_gene: TRBV5-6
j_gene: TRBJ1-1
abundance: many

CDR3nt: TGTGCCAGCAGCCAGGAAGGGGGACACGGGTCCTACGAGCAGTACTTC
CDR3aa: CASSQEGGHGSYEQYF
d_gene: NA
len: 16
v_gene: TRBV3-1
j_gene: TRBJ2-7
abundance: NA

CDR3nt: TGTGCCAGCAGACCTAGCGGGGGGATCCAAGAGACCCAGTACTTC
CDR3aa: CASRPSGGIQETQYF
d_gene: TRBD2
len: 15
v_gene: TRBV12-3/TRBV12-4
j_gene: TRBJ2-5
abundance: NA

CDR3nt: TGCGCCAGCAGCTACTATGACAGGGAAAACACTGAAGCTTTCTTT
CDR3aa: CASSYYDRENTEAFF
d_gene: TRBD1
len: 15
v_gene: TRBV5-1
j_gene: TRBJ1-1
abundance: NA